Each of the 20 T cell receptor beta chains below was sequenced from the same sample in a study of T-cell memory formation after mild COVID-19. TCRdb redid the calling of the 5' RACE reads with MiXCR, one entry per CDR3 protein. The sample has tens of thousands of distinct CDR3 sequences, around 21% seen once; the top ten hold about 1.5%. Input material: PBMCs or a T cell subset sorted from them (not recorded which). The receptors shown here come from an adult who had mild COVID-19 (a few samples of this study predate the infection). Cell type and time point are not known.

V and J are TRBV7-9 and TRBJ2-1; perhaps TRBD2 as D (6 bases). Germline V CDR1 and CDR2: SEHNR, FQNEAQ (reference sequence). CDR3 length equals 14 residues. The V end was cut by 1 base, the J end by 9 bases, with 13 bases between. DNA for the CDR3: TGTGCCAGCAGCTTAGTGCGGGGTGTCGGTGAGCAGTTCTTC. Translated: CASSLVRGVGEQFF. Variable domain in full (rest from reference TRBV7-9 and TRBJ2-1): DTGVSQNPRHKITKRGQNVTFRCDPISEHNRLYWYRQTLGQGPEFLTYFQNEAQLEKSRLLSDRFSAERPKGSFSTLEIQRTEQGDSAMYLCASSLVRGVGEQFFGPGTRLTVL.

V is TRBV6-6 and J is TRBJ2-7, with D maybe TRBD1 (6 bases). Germline CDR1 is MNHNY and CDR2 is SVGAGI (reference sequence). This CDR3 is 13 amino acids long. V was shortened by 11 bases and J by 0 bases, with 14 bases between the two germline ends. The CDR3 here is CAASDSLSYEQYF. CDR3 bases: TGTGCCGCATCGGACAGTCTCTCCTACGAGCAGTACTTC.

In its sample, this clonotype was seen many times. This sequence joins TRBV5-1 and TRBJ2-3; D assignment may be TRBD1 or TRBD2 (5 bases each). The length of the CDR3 is 13 residues. V was pared by 4 bases and J by 1 base, with 7 bases between. Germline values: CDR1 SGHRS, CDR2 YFSETQ. Here the CDR3 reads CASSRGGTDTQYF. The CDR3, as DNA: TGCGCCAGCAGCAGGGGAGGCACAGATACGCAGTATTTT.

This clonotype has at least ten counts. This chain links TRBV29-1 with TRBJ2-7; D is possibly TRBD2 (5 bases). The length of the CDR3 is 13 residues. Trimming removed 4 bases from V and 0 bases from J, with 10 bases in between. Germline lookup yields CDR1 SQVTM and CDR2 ANQGSEA. Here the CDR3 reads CSVGAGLSYEQYF. As DNA, the CDR3 is TGCAGCGTTGGGGCGGGCCTCTCCTACGAGCAGTACTTC.

The rearrangement joins TRBV5-1 to TRBJ1-1; 8 positions match TRBD1. The CDR3 runs to 14 residues. Germline-derived CDR1 and CDR2 are SGHRS and YFSETQ. Trimming at V came to 3 bases and at J to 0 bases, leaving 1 base not matched to a gene. In DNA, the CDR3 is TGCGCCAGCAGCTCGACAGGGGTGAACACTGAAGCTTTCTTT. This sequence encodes CASSSTGVNTEAFF. The full variable domain, with the rest looked up from reference TRBV5-1 and TRBJ1-1, is KAGVTQTPRYLIKTRGQQVTLSCSPISGHRSVSWYQQTPGQGLQFLFEYFSETQRNKGNFPGRFSGRQFSNSRSEMNVSTLELGDSALYLCASSSTGVNTEAFFGQGTRLTVV.

The rearrangement links TRBV7-2 to TRBJ1-1; D perhaps matches TRBD1 (5 bases). The CDR3 is 13 amino acids. The V gene's germline CDR1 is SGHTA and CDR2 FQGNSA. The ends were cut back, 2 bases at V and 13 bases at J, with 17 bases in the middle. The chain's CDR3 is CASSLILGQEVFF. The DNA of the CDR3 is TGTGCCAGCAGCTTAATCTTGGGGCAGGAGGTTTTCTTT.

This clonotype has at least ten counts. The rearrangement links TRBV11-2 to TRBJ1-2, with D tentatively TRBD1 (6 bases). V was shortened by 5 bases and J by 4 bases, with 20 bases between the two germline ends. Germline CDR1 and CDR2: SGHAT and FQNNGV. This CDR3 contains 16 residues. As DNA, the CDR3 is TGTGCCAGCAGCCCTTCGTCTTTTGGGGGGCCCTATGGCTACACCTTC. This codes for CASSPSSFGGPYGYTF.

This clonotype was detected ten times or more. The gene calls are TRBV12-3 or TRBV12-4 and TRBJ1-3, with a possible D match to TRBD1 (6 bases). CDR3 length equals 14 residues. V lost 1 base and J 11 bases, leaving 15 bases between the germline ends. The CDR3 protein is CASSLGQGKGAIYF. For the CDR3, the DNA is TGTGCCAGCAGTTTAGGTCAGGGGAAAGGTGCCATATATTTT.

This rearrangement joins TRBV4-1 to TRBJ2-7; D gene unclear. V gave up 0 bases and J gave up 2 bases, with 14 bases separating them. Germline V gene sequence: CDR1 MGHRA, CDR2 YSYEKL. The CDR3 runs to 16 residues. This chain's CDR3 is CASSQELVGFPYEQYF. The DNA for the CDR3 is TGCGCCAGCAGCCAAGAATTGGTGGGTTTCCCCTACGAGCAGTACTTC.

The chain links TRBV3-1 to TRBJ2-5, with TRBD2 matching 10 bases. Germline V CDR1 and CDR2: LGHDT, YNNKEL (reference sequence). CDR3 size: 16 residues. The trim removed 3 bases at V and 4 bases at J, leaving 8 bases unmatched. CDR3 loop: CASSHPGLAARETQYF. DNA for the CDR3: TGTGCCAGCAGCCACCCCGGACTAGCGGCTAGAGAGACCCAGTACTTC.

The V and J genes are TRBV6-2 or TRBV6-3 and TRBJ2-2; 9 nucleotides agree with TRBD2. CDR3 size: 14 residues. The germline CDR1 and CDR2 sequences are MNHEY and SVGEGT. Trimming cost V 4 bases and J 4 bases; bases outside gene matches: 1. The CDR3 DNA sequence: TGTGCCAGCAGTTTAGCGGGAGTCACCGGGGAGCTGTTTTTT. It translates to CASSLAGVTGELFF.

This clonotype was seen at least ten times. The chain is built from TRBV5-1 and TRBJ2-3, with a possible D match to TRBD1 (6 bases). CDR1 is SGHRS and CDR2 is YFSETQ in the germline V gene. V lost 4 bases, J lost 5 bases, and 14 bases lay in between. This CDR3 region has 14 residues. The CDR3 DNA reads TGCGCCAGCAGCCGGCAGGGGTCCCAAGATACGCAGTATTTT. Translating it yields CASSRQGSQDTQYF.

On this clonotype itself: A read error may be the cause here, since a much bigger clone is one base away. This chain links TRBV5-1 with TRBJ2-2; 7 bases match TRBD1. The CDR3 spans 14 residues. Germline CDR1 SGHRS, CDR2 YFSETQ. CDR3 residues: CDSSRTGNTGELFF. CDR3 sequence (DNA): TGCGACAGCAGCAGGACAGGGAACACCGGGGAGCTGTTTTTT. The full variable domain, completed using reference TRBV5-1 and TRBJ2-2, is KAGVTQTPRYLIKTRGQQVTLSCSPISGHRSVSWYQQTPGQGLQFLFEYFSETQRNKGNFPGRFSGRQFSNSRSEMNVSTLELGDSALYLCDSSRTGNTGELFFGEGSRLTVL.

In this sample, this clonotype turned up many times. The chain is built from TRBV2 and TRBJ1-1; D perhaps matches TRBD1 (5 bases). The CDR3 consists of 12 residues. Germline V CDR1 and CDR2: SNHLY, FYNNEI. V was shortened by 6 bases and J by 6 bases, with 11 bases between the two germline ends. CDR3 region: CASRQDLAEAFF. The CDR3 bases are TGTGCCAGCAGACAGGATCTAGCTGAAGCTTTCTTT.

The table lists this clonotype with many counts. V and J are TRBV24-1 and TRBJ2-1; perhaps TRBD2 as D (5 bases). This CDR3 contains 13 residues. Trimming cost V 9 bases and J 8 bases, with 16 bases left between them. Germline loops: CDR1 KGHDR, CDR2 SFDVKD. The CDR3 DNA reads as TGTGCCACCGCAGCAGGAGGAGCGTATGAGCAGTTCTTC. It translates to CATAAGGAYEQFF.

This clonotype was counted at least ten times. The genes are TRBV29-1 and TRBJ1-2, with D possibly TRBD1 on 5 matching bases. Germline assignment: CDR1 SQVTM and CDR2 ANQGSEA. This CDR3 region has 13 residues. V lost 6 bases to trimming and J lost 7 bases, with 18 bases between them. CDR3: CSVAHQGPGGYTF. In DNA form, the CDR3 reads TGCAGCGTCGCACACCAGGGTCCAGGTGGCTACACCTTC.

This clonotype was detected many times. The chain has TRBV24-1 and TRBJ2-3, with 9 bases matching TRBD2. This CDR3 has 18 residues. The germline gives CDR1 KGHDR, CDR2 SFDVKD. V gave up 5 bases and J gave up 4 bases; unmatched junction bases: 15. This CDR3 is CATSAADWIAGEPDTQYF. For the CDR3, the DNA is TGTGCCACCAGTGCTGCCGACTGGATAGCGGGGGAGCCAGATACGCAGTATTTT.

This clonotype has a handful of counts. The chain recombines TRBV5-1 with TRBJ2-2; TRBD2 matches at 8 bases. Germline CDR1 is SGHRS and CDR2 is YFSETQ. CDR3 size: 15 residues. Trimming cost V 1 base and J 4 bases; bases outside gene matches: 3. The CDR3 sequence: CASSLTSGATGELFF. For the CDR3, the DNA is TGCGCCAGCAGCTTGACTAGCGGAGCCACCGGGGAGCTGTTTTTT.

V gene TRBV19 combines with J gene TRBJ2-6, with 10 bases that match TRBD1. Germline V gene data show CDR1 as LNHDA and CDR2 as SQIVND (reference sequence). The CDR3 runs to 17 residues. With 7 bases clipped from V and 1 base from J, the junction kept 7 bases outside the gene matches. Here the CDR3 reads CASTPRTGGSGANVLTF. The CDR3 bases are TGTGCCAGTACCCCCCGGACAGGGGGGTCTGGGGCCAACGTCCTGACTTTC.

This clonotype showed up just a few times. The gene calls are TRBV2 and TRBJ1-1; D is uncertain. This CDR3 comprises 13 residues. With 9 bases removed from V and 1 base from J, the gap between germline ends came to 12 bases. The germline CDR1 and CDR2 sequences are SNHLY and FYNNEI. The CDR3 is CASTQNGNTEAFF. For the CDR3, the DNA is TGTGCCAGTACCCAGAACGGGAACACTGAAGCTTTCTTT.